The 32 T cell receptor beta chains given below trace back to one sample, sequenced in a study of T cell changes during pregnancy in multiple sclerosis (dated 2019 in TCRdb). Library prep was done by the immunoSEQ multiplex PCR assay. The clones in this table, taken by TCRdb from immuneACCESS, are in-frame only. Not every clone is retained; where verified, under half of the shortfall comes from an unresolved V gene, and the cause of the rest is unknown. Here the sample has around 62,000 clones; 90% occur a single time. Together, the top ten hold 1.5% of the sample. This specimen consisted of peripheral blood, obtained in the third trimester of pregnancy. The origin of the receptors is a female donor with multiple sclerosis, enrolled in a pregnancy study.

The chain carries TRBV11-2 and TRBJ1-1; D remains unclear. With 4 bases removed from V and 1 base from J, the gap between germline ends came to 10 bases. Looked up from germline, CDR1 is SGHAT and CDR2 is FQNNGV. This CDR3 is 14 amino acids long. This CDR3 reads CASSSSSGNTEAFF. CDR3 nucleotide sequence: TGTGCCAGCAGCTCCTCCTCCGGGAACACTGAAGCTTTCTTT.

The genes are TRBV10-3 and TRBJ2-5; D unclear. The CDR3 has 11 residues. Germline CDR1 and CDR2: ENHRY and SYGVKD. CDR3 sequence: CAATDGETQYF. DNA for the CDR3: TGTGCAGCCACCGACGGGGAGACCCAGTACTTC.

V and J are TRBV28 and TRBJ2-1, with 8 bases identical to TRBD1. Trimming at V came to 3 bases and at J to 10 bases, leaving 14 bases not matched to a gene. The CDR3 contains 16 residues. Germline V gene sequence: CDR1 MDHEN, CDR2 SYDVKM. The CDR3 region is CASSFYGTGRKEEQFF. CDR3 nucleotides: TGTGCCAGCAGTTTCTATGGGACAGGCCGTAAAGAGGAGCAGTTCTTC.

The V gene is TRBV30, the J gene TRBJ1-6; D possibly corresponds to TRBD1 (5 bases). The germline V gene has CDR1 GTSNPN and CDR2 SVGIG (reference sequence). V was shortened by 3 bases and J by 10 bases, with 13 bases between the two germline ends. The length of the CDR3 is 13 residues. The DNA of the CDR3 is TGTGCCTGGAGCCCGGGGGGAAAATCACCCCTCCACTTT. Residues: CAWSPGGKSPLHF. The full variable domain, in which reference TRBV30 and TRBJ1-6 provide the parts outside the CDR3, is SQTIHQWPATLVQPVGSPLSLECTVEGTSNPNLYWYRQAAGRGLQLLFYSVGIGQISSEVPQNLSASRPQDRQFILSSKKLLLSDSGFYLCAWSPGGKSPLHFGNGTRLTVT.

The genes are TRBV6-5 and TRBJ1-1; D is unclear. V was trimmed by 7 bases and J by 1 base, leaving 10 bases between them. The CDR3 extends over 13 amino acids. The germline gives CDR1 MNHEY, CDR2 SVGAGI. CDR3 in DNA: TGTGCCAGCACGGCACAGCAGAACACTGAAGCTTTCTTT. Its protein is CASTAQQNTEAFF.

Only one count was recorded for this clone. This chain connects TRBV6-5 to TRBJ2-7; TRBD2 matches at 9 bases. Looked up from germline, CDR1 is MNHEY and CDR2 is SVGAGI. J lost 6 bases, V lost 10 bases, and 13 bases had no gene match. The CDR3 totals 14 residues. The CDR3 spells CATEAAGGPVEQYF. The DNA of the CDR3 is TGTGCCACCGAAGCGGCGGGAGGGCCCGTCGAGCAGTACTTC.

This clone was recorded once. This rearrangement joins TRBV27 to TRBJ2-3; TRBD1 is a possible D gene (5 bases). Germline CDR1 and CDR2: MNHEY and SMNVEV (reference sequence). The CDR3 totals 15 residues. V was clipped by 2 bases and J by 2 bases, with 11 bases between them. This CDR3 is CASSLMGPDTDTQYF. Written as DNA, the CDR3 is TGTGCCAGCAGTTTAATGGGGCCGGACACAGATACGCAGTATTTT.

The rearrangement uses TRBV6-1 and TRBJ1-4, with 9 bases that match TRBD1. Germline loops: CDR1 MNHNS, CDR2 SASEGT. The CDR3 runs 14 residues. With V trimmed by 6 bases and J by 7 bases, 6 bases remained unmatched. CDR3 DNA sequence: TGTGCCAGCAGAACGCCGGGACAGGGTGAAAAACTGTTTTTT. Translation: CASRTPGQGEKLFF.

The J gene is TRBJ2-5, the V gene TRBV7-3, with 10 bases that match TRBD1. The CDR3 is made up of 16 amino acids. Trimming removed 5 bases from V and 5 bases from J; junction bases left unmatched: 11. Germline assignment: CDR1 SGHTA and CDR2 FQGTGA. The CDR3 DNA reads TGTGCCAGCAGCCAAAGGGACAGGGGAAGTCGGGAGACCCAGTACTTC. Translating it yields CASSQRDRGSRETQYF.

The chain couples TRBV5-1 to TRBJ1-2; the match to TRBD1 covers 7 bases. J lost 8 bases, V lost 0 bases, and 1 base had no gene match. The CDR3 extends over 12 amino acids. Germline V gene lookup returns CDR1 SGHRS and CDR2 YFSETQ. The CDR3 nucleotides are TGCGCCAGCAGCTTGGGGGGACAGGGCTACACCTTC. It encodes CASSLGGQGYTF.

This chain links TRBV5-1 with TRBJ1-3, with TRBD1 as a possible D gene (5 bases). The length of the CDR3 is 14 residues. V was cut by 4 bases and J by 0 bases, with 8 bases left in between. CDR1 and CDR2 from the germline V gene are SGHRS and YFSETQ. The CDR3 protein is CASSPDNSGNTIYF. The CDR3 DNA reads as TGCGCCAGCAGCCCGGACAACTCTGGAAACACCATATATTTT. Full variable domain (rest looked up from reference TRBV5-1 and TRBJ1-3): KAGVTQTPRYLIKTRGQQVTLSCSPISGHRSVSWYQQTPGQGLQFLFEYFSETQRNKGNFPGRFSGRQFSNSRSEMNVSTLELGDSALYLCASSPDNSGNTIYFGEGSWLTVV.

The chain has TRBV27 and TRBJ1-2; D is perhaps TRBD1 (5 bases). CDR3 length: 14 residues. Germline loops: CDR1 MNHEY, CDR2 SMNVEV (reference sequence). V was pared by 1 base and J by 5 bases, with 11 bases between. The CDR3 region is CASSLFGGGYGYTF. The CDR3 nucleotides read TGTGCCAGCAGTTTATTCGGGGGAGGATATGGCTACACCTTC.

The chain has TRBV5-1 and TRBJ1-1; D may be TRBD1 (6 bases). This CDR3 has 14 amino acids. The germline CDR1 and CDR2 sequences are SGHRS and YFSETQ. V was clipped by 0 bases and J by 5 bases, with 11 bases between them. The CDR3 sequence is CASSLAGQGTEAFF. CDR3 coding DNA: TGCGCCAGCAGCTTGGCCGGGCAGGGGACTGAAGCTTTCTTT.

CDR3 protein: CASNQGARDQPQHF. CDR3 in DNA: TGTGCCAGTAATCAGGGGGCGCGGGATCAGCCCCAGCATTTT. The V and J genes are TRBV19 and TRBJ1-5; 8 positions agree with TRBD1. V gave up 7 bases and J gave up 5 bases; unmatched junction bases: 7. The CDR3 consists of 14 residues. CDR1 is LNHDA and CDR2 is SQIVND in the germline V gene (reference sequence).

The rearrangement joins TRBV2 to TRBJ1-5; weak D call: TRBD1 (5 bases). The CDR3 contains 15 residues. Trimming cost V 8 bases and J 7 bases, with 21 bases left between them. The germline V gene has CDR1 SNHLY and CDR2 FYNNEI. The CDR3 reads CASVGLRGGGQPQHF. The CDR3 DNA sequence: TGTGCCAGCGTAGGACTGCGGGGCGGGGGACAGCCCCAGCATTTT.

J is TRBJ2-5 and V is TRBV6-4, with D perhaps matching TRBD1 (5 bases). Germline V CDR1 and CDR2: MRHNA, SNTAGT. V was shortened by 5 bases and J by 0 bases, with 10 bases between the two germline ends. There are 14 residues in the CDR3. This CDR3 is CASSPGQDQETQYF. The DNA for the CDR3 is TGTGCCAGCAGTCCCGGACAAGACCAAGAGACCCAGTACTTC.

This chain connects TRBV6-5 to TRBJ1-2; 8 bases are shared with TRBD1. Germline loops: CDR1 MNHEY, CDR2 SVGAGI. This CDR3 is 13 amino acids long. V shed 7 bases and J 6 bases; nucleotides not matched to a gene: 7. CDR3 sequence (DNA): TGTGCCAGCACCCAAGTACAGGGGGATGGCTACACCTTC. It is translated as CASTQVQGDGYTF.

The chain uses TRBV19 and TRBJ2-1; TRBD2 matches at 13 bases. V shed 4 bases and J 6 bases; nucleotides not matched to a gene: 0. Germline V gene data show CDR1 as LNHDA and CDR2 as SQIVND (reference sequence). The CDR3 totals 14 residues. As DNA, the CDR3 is TGTGCCAGTAGTAGGACTAGCGGGAGCAATGAGCAGTTCTTC. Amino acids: CASSRTSGSNEQFF. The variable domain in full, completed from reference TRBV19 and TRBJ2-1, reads DGGITQSPKYLFRKEGQNVTLSCEQNLNHDAMYWYRQDPGQGLRLIYYSQIVNDFQKGDIAEGYSVSREKKESFPLTVTSAQKNPTAFYLCASSRTSGSNEQFFGPGTRLTVL.

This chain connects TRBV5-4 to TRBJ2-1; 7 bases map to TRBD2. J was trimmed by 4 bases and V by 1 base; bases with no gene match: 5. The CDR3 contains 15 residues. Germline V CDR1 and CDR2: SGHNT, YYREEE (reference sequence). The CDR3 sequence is CASSLRLAAYNEQFF. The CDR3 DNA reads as TGTGCCAGCAGCTTGAGACTAGCAGCATACAATGAGCAGTTCTTC.

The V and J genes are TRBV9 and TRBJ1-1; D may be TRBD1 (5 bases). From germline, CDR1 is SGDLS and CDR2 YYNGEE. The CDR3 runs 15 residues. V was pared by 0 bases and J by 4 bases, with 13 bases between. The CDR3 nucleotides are TGTGCCAGCAGCGTAGTGGAGGGGCTGGGCACTGAAGCTTTCTTT. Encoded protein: CASSVVEGLGTEAFF.

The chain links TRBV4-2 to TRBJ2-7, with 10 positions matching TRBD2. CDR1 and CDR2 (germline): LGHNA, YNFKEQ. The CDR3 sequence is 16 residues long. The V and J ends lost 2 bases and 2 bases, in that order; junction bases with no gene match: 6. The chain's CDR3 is CASSQFSGGPAYEQYF. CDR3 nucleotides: TGTGCCAGCAGCCAATTTAGCGGGGGGCCCGCCTACGAGCAGTACTTC.

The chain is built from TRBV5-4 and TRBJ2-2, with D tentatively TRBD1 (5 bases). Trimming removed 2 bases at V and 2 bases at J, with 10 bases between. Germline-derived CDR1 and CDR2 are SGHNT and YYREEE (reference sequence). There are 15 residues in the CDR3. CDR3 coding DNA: TGTGCCAGCAGCTTTGGCCAGGGCAACACCGGGGAGCTGTTTTTT. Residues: CASSFGQGNTGELFF. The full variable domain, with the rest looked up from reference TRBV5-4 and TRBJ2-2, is ETGVTQSPTHLIKTRGQQVTLRCSSQSGHNTVSWYQQALGQGPQFIFQYYREEENGRGNFPPRFSGLQFPNYSSELNVNALELDDSALYLCASSFGQGNTGELFFGEGSRLTVL.

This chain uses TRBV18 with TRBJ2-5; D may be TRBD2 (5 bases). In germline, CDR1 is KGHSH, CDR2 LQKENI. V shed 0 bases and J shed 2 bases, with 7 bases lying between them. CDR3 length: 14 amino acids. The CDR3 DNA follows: TGTGCCAGCTCACCACCGGCGGGTCAAGAGACCCAGTACTTC. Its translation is CASSPPAGQETQYF.

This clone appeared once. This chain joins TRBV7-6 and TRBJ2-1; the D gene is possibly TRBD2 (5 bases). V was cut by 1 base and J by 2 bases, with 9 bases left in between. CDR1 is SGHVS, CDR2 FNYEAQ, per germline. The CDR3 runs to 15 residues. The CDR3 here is CASSLVGEPYNEQFF. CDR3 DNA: TGTGCCAGCAGCTTAGTCGGGGAGCCCTACAATGAGCAGTTCTTC.

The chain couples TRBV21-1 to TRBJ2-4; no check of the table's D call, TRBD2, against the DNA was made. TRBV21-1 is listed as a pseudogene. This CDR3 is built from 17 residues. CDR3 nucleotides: TGTGCCAGCAGCAAATGCATCCGACGGGTACCTAAAAACATTCAGTACTTC. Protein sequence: CASSKCIRRVPKNIQYF.

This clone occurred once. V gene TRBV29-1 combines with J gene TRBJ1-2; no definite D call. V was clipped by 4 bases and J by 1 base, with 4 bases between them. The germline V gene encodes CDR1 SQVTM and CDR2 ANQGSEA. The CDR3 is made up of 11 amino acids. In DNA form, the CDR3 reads TGCAGCGTTGCCCTTAACTATGGCTACACCTTC. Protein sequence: CSVALNYGYTF. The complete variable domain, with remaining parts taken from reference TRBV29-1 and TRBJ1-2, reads SAVISQKPSRDICQRGTSLTIQCQVDSQVTMMFWYRQQPGQSLTLIATANQGSEATYESGFVIDKFPISRPNLTFSTLTVSNMSPEDSSIYLCSVALNYGYTFGSGTRLTVV.

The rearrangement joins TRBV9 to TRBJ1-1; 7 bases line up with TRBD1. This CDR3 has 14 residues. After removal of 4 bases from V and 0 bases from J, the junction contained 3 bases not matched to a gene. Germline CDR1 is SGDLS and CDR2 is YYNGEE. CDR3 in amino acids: CASSLTGVNTEAFF. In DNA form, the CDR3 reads TGTGCCAGCAGCCTTACAGGGGTGAACACTGAAGCTTTCTTT. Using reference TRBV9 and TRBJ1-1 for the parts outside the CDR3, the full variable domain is DSGVTQTPKHLITATGQRVTLRCSPRSGDLSVYWYQQSLDQGLQFLIQYYNGEERAKGNILERFSAQQFPDLHSELNLSSLELGDSALYFCASSLTGVNTEAFFGQGTRLTVV.

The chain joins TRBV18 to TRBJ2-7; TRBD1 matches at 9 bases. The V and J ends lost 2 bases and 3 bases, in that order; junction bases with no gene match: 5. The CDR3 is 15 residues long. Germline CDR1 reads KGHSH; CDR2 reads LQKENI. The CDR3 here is CASSPVRGQGYEQYF. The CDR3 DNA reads TGTGCCAGCTCACCAGTCAGGGGACAGGGCTACGAGCAGTACTTC.

CDR3 amino acids: CASSNQRGGSYNEQFF. The CDR3 nucleotides read TGTGCCAGCAGCAACCAGCGGGGGGGTTCCTACAATGAGCAGTTCTTC. The rearrangement links TRBV21-1 to TRBJ2-1; TRBD2, the table's D call, lacks a check against the DNA. TRBV21-1 is flagged as a pseudogene. The CDR3 contains 16 residues.

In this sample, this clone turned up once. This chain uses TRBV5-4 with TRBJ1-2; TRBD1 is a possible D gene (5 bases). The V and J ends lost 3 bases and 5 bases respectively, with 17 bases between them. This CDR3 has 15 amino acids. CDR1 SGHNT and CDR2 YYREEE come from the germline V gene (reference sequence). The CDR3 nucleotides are TGTGCCAGCAGCTGGGGGGAGGGAGAGACTTATGGCTACACCTTC. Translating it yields CASSWGEGETYGYTF.

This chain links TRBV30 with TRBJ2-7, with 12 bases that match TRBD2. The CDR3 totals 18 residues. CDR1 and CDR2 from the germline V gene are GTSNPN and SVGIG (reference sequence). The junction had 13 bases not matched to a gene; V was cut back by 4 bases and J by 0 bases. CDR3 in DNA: TGTGCCTGGAACGCAGGGCTAGCGGGAGGGTATAGCTCCTACGAGCAGTACTTC. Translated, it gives CAWNAGLAGGYSSYEQYF.

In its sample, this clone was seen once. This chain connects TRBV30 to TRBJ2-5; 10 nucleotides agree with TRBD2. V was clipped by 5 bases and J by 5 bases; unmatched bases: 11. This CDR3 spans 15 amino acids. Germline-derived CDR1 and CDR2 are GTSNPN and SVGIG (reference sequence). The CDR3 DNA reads TGTGCCTGGGGATCGGGGCTAGCGGGGGAGGAGACCCAGTACTTC. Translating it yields CAWGSGLAGEETQYF.